The entry below gives a single T cell receptor (beta chain) sequence along with its context. Antigen unknown. The repertoire was sequenced with immunoSEQ multiplex PCR; TCRdb's copy has only in-frame clones and lacks some. The profile shows 4,000 to 4,500 clones, 70% to 80% of them singletons. This entry comes from a study of T cell repertoires in ileal Crohn's disease. Study overall: Thiopurines (around ten) or anti-TNF agents (roughly 18) were given postoperatively to about half.

The CDR3 sequence is 17 residues long. The germline V gene has CDR1 SGHAT and CDR2 FQNNGV. V was pared by 1 base and J by 2 bases, with 18 bases between. Points from the study as a whole: Compared with non-smokers, active smokers at surgery showed more clonal expansions. All patients with clonality above 26.8% had endoscopic recurrence.

This TCR was recovered from an adult with Crohn's disease. This sequence joins TRBV11-2 and TRBJ2-7; a possible D gene is TRBD1 (5 bases). The sample was ileal tissue. The CDR3 bases are TGTGCCAGCAGCTTAGGACTTACGTGGGGCCAGACCTACGAGCAGTACTTC. Translation gives CASSLGLTWGQTYEQYF.